The clone carrying this T cell receptor (beta chain) was observed a single time. CDR3 length equals 12 residues. In germline, CDR1 is MDHEN, CDR2 SYDVKM. V gave up 1 base and J gave up 2 bases, with 2 bases separating them. The data were produced by immunoSEQ multiplex PCR, yet TCRdb's version contains in-frame clones alone and is incomplete. The sample holds 90,000 to 120,000 clones, around 83% seen once. The data stem from a study of blood T cell repertoires in COVID-19. Across the study: Donors in the United States, Italy and Spain gave samples during acute or convalescent COVID-19.

The chain combines TRBV28 with TRBJ1-2; D not certain. This clonotype was obtained from a woman in her sixties or seventies with acute or convalescent COVID-19. The source material was peripheral blood. The chain's CDR3 is CASSLSNYGYTF. CDR3 bases: TGTGCCAGCAGTTTATCAAACTATGGCTACACCTTC.